These T cell receptor beta chains were read from a single sample in a study of control samples from healthy donors and cancer patients. Profiling relied on immunoSEQ multiplex PCR, and the TCRdb table lists in-frame clones only, not all of them. The table lists around 13,000 clones, roughly 94% of them singletons. Material: PBMCs. The receptors stem from an older man with head and neck cancer. The CDR3 runs from the conserved cysteine through the conserved F or W.

v_call	j_call	cdr3_aa
TRBV11-2	TRBJ2-1	CASTPLTALYNEQFF
TRBV19	TRBJ1-2	CASSIFAGGGYTF
TRBV18	TRBJ2-2	CASSPQANTGELFF
TRBV10-2	TRBJ2-7	CASRQGSTYEQYF
TRBV7-2	TRBJ2-5	CASSLEGRGETQYF
TRBV29-1	TRBJ2-5	CSVEVGQFETQYF
TRBV30	TRBJ1-1	CAWIMGRLNTEAFF
TRBV11-3	TRBJ2-1	CASSPGLAGGWHEQFF
TRBV5-6	TRBJ2-5	CASSLGGSPQGAQYF
TRBV18	TRBJ2-7	CASSFDDRVHEQYF
TRBV3-1/TRBV3-2	TRBJ1-6	CASSQGDRNNSPLHF
TRBV10-1	TRBJ2-7	CASSDGTGADYEQYF
TRBV10-2	TRBJ2-1	CASRMTSGIWGEQFF
TRBV5-1	TRBJ2-3	CASSSLTGGRSDTQYF
TRBV6-5	TRBJ2-1	CASGRDGSYNEQFF
TRBV6-2/TRBV6-3	TRBJ2-3	CASSRNPRVGDTQYF
TRBV29-1	TRBJ1-4	CSAEGERATNEKLFF
TRBV20-1	TRBJ1-4	CSASDRVATNEKLFF
TRBV5-4	TRBJ2-3	CASSLGGSLTDTQYF
TRBV6-2/TRBV6-3	TRBJ2-1	CASSYLVSFNEQFF
TRBV5-6	TRBJ1-5	CASSLGGIQPQHF
TRBV18	TRBJ2-5	CASSPLAAQETQYF
TRBV15	TRBJ1-3	CATRPGNTIYF
TRBV28	TRBJ1-4	CASNRPTGTWEKLFF
TRBV7-9	TRBJ1-6	CASSSTGYNSPLHF
TRBV28	TRBJ1-1	CASSPQGARTNTEAFF
TRBV5-1	TRBJ1-4	CASGYSSGTVGREKLFF
TRBV6-1	TRBJ1-4	CASSERPLGGTNEKLFF
TRBV7-9	TRBJ1-2	CASSLSDYGYTF
TRBV7-6	TRBJ2-5	CASSLGVFQETQYF
TRBV28	TRBJ2-7	CASSLGGSVHEQYF
TRBV19	TRBJ2-3	CASSMSGKADTQYF
TRBV27	TRBJ1-4	CASSAFSGGTNEKLFF
TRBV5-1	TRBJ2-1	CASSRTSGVWDEQFF
TRBV9	TRBJ1-6	CASSSGTPNSPLHF
TRBV6-4	TRBJ2-2	CASSDGGPHTGELFF
TRBV9	TRBJ2-1	CASSVGTVSYNEQFF
TRBV9	TRBJ1-3	CASSVGDGLALGNTIYF
TRBV10-2	TRBJ1-1	CASSDNSEMNTEAFF
TRBV5-5	TRBJ2-7	CASSPGTGADEQYF
TRBV27	TRBJ1-1	CASSPIPDRETEAFF
TRBV19	TRBJ2-5	CASSYRAQETQYF
TRBV6-5	TRBJ1-1	CASSYSGAAEAFF
TRBV5-1	TRBJ1-1	CASSLDRQGSEAFF
TRBV6-1	TRBJ1-2	CASSEVSSYYGYTF
TRBV3-1/TRBV3-2	TRBJ2-2	CASSKQGYTGELFF
TRBV20-1	TRBJ2-7	CSASLGEEQYF
TRBV15	TRBJ2-1	CATSAGTGGYNEQFF
TRBV18	TRBJ1-4	CASSLTEINEKLFF
TRBV19	TRBJ2-3	CASRPPAGDTQYF
TRBV6-2/TRBV6-3	TRBJ2-5	CASSYEETQYF
TRBV10-1	TRBJ2-3	CASSGRARDRTDTQYF
TRBV29-1	TRBJ1-2	CSVDGLTPGYGYTF
TRBV5-1	TRBJ2-7	CASRRDSYEQYF
TRBV13	TRBJ2-1	CASSQGLDDEQFF
TRBV9	TRBJ1-1	CASSGGDRRTFF
TRBV27	TRBJ1-2	CASRGTGRAYGYTF
TRBV10-3	TRBJ2-1	CAISVGGSNPYNEQFF
TRBV2	TRBJ1-6	CASSLPGQGVFSSPLHF